What follows are 12 T cell receptor beta chains derived from one specimen sequenced in a study of blood T cell repertoires in COVID-19. The repertoire was sequenced with immunoSEQ multiplex PCR; TCRdb's copy has only in-frame clones and lacks some. The sample has 93,000 or so clones; approximately 84% are singletons. Sequenced material: peripheral blood. The receptors here all came from a human donor in a cohort sampled during active COVID-19.

This chain uses TRBV9 with TRBJ2-2; no reliable D call. Germline V CDR1 and CDR2: SGDLS, YYNGEE. V was trimmed by 0 bases and J by 5 bases, leaving 8 bases between them. CDR3 length: 14 amino acids. In DNA, the CDR3 is TGTGCCAGCAGCGTAGTGGAGTCAACCGGGGAGCTGTTTTTT. This codes for CASSVVESTGELFF.

V gene TRBV10-3 combines with J gene TRBJ2-3; 9 positions match TRBD2. The V and J ends lost 2 bases and 4 bases, in that order; junction bases with no gene match: 4. Germline V gene data show CDR1 as ENHRY and CDR2 as SYGVKD. CDR3 length equals 15 residues. DNA for the CDR3: TGTGCCATCAGTGAGGCGAGCGGGGGGTCAGATACGCAGTATTTT. It translates to CAISEASGGSDTQYF.

The CDR3 loop is CATRAGGYEQYF. Written as DNA, the CDR3 is TGTGCCACTCGGGCGGGGGGCTACGAGCAGTACTTC. The chain recombines TRBV6-5 with TRBJ2-7, with 8 bases that match TRBD2. CDR1 is MNHEY, CDR2 SVGAGI, per germline. Germline trimming cut 10 bases from V and 3 bases from J; bases unmatched to any gene: 5. CDR3 length: 12 residues.

The V gene is TRBV4-1, the J gene TRBJ2-2; no clear D. Per germline, CDR1 MGHRA and CDR2 YSYEKL. The V gene lost 4 bases and the J gene lost 2 bases, with 5 bases spanning the gap. This CDR3 comprises 13 residues. The CDR3 DNA reads TGCGCCAGCAGCCCAATTAACACCGGGGAGCTGTTTTTT. The encoded protein is CASSPINTGELFF.

On this clone itself: With only one base between it and a far larger clone, this is likely a read error. The chain is built from TRBV7-9 and TRBJ2-1; TRBD2 aligns across 9 bases. Germline CDR1 reads SEHNR; CDR2 reads FQNEAQ (reference sequence). The CDR3 runs to 17 residues. V gave up 2 bases and J gave up 6 bases; unmatched junction bases: 11. The CDR3 protein is CASSLTAGGGAGNEQFF. DNA of the CDR3: TGTGCCAGCAGCTTAACGGCTGGCGGGGGGGCAGGCAATGAGCAGTTCTTC.

This clone was observed a few times. This chain connects TRBV28 to TRBJ1-2; 10 bases agree with TRBD1. V was clipped by 2 bases and J by 4 bases; unmatched bases: 4. The germline CDR1 and CDR2 sequences are MDHEN and SYDVKM. CDR3 size: 15 residues. This CDR3 reads CASSLPTGGPYGYTF. The CDR3 DNA is TGTGCCAGCAGTTTACCGACAGGGGGCCCCTATGGCTACACCTTC.

In this sample, this clone turned up a few times. The V call is TRBV5-4, the J call TRBJ2-1; 9 bases align to TRBD1. CDR3 length equals 15 residues. Per germline, CDR1 SGHNT and CDR2 YYREEE (reference sequence). Germline trimming cut 2 bases from V and 6 bases from J; bases unmatched to any gene: 6. CDR3 in DNA: TGTGCCAGCAGCTTAAGGGACAGGGACCCCAATGAGCAGTTCTTC. It codes for CASSLRDRDPNEQFF.

V usage is TRBV18 and J usage is TRBJ2-7; 9 bases are a match to TRBD2. The CDR3 covers 14 residues. Per the germline V gene, CDR1 is KGHSH and CDR2 is LQKENI. V dropped 1 base and J dropped 7; count of bases not matched to a gene: 5. The CDR3 protein is CASSPLAGEGEQYF. The CDR3 region has the DNA TGTGCCAGCTCACCACTAGCGGGGGAAGGGGAGCAGTACTTC.

Note on this clone: Distinct nucleotide sequences in the sample also encode this CDR3. The rearrangement uses TRBV3-1 (or the pseudogene TRBV3-2) and TRBJ2-7, with 10 bases matching TRBD2. Looked up from germline, CDR1 is LGHDT and CDR2 is YNNKEL (reference sequence). Trimming at V came to 3 bases and at J to 3 bases, leaving 5 bases not matched to a gene. The CDR3 length is 15 residues. CDR3 sequence (DNA): TGTGCCAGCAGCCACCTAGCGGGGGTCGACTACGAGCAGTACTTC. Encoded protein: CASSHLAGVDYEQYF.

The chain couples TRBV7-6 to TRBJ2-3, with unresolved D. CDR1 SGHVS and CDR2 FNYEAQ come from the germline V gene. The CDR3 has 16 residues. V gave up 2 bases and J gave up 0 bases, with 12 bases separating them. The CDR3 spells CASSLFGTPSTDTQYF. CDR3 DNA: TGTGCCAGCAGCTTATTTGGCACCCCTAGCACAGATACGCAGTATTTT.

The chain employs TRBV7-6 and TRBJ2-7; D may be TRBD1 (6 bases). Germline V gene data show CDR1 as SGHVS and CDR2 as FNYEAQ. Trimming took 8 bases from V and 5 from J, leaving 19 bases between them. The CDR3 extends over 14 amino acids. CDR3 region: CASSRAQGINEQYF. Here the CDR3 DNA reads TGTGCCAGCTCAAGAGCACAGGGCATCAACGAGCAGTACTTC.

V gene TRBV27 combines with J gene TRBJ1-5; D perhaps matches TRBD1 (5 bases). This CDR3 is built from 15 residues. Germline assignment: CDR1 MNHEY and CDR2 SMNVEV (reference sequence). Trimming took 0 bases from V and 3 from J, leaving 9 bases between them. CDR3 bases: TGTGCCAGCAGTTTATCGCAGGGTCTCAATCAGCCCCAGCATTTT. Its protein product is CASSLSQGLNQPQHF.